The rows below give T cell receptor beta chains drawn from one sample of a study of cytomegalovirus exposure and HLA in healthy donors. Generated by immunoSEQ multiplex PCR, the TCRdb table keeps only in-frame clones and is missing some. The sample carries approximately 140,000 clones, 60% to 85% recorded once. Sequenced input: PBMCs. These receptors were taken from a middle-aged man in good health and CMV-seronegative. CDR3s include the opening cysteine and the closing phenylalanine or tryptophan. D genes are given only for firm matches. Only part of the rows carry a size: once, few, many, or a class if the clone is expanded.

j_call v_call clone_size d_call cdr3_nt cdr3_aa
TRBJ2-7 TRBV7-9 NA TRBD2 TGTTCCAGCAGCCTCCGACTAGCGGGACCTGAAGACGAGCAGTACTTC CSSSLRLAGPEDEQYF
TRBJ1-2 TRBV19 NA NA TGTGCCAGTAGTATCCAACAGACAAACTATGGCTACACCTTC CASSIQQTNYGYTF
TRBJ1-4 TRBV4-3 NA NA TGCGCCAGCAGCCAAGCAGGGAATGAAAAACTGTTTTTT CASSQAGNEKLFF
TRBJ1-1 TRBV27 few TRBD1 TGTGCCAGCAGTTTGTCCGGACAGGGTGGTCGAGCTTTCTTT CASSLSGQGGRAFF
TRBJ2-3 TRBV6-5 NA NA TGTGCCAGCAGTCGGGAGACAAAAGATACGCAGTATTTT CASSRETKDTQYF
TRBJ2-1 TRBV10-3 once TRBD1 TGTGCCATCAATAGAAATCCGGGACAGGGACACAATGAGCAGTTCTTC CAINRNPGQGHNEQFF
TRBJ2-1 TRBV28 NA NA TGTGCCAGCACTAAGGAGATTTACAATGAGCAGTTCTTC CASTKEIYNEQFF
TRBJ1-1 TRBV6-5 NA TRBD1 TGTGCCAGCAGGGACGGGACAGTGAACACTGAAGCTTTCTTT CASRDGTVNTEAFF
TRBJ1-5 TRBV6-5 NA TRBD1 TGTGCCAGCAGCACAGGGGGTGATCAGCCCCAGCATTTT CASSTGGDQPQHF
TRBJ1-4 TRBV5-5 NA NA TGTGCCAGCAGCTCTCCCGAGGGAGGGGCCAGCAATGAAAAACTGTTTTTT CASSSPEGGASNEKLFF
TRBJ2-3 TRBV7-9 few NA TGTGCCAGCAGCTTAGGAGCTAGCGAAAGCACAGATACGCAGTATTTT CASSLGASESTDTQYF
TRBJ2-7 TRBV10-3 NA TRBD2 TGTGCCACTAGAGGAGCTAGCGGGGCTCAAGAGCAGTACTTC CATRGASGAQEQYF
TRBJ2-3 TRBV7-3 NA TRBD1 TGTGCCAGCAGCTTAATAGGGACAGCAGGCGCAGATACGCAGTATTTT CASSLIGTAGADTQYF
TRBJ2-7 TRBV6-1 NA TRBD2 TGTGCCAGCAGTGGACACCTAGCGGGAGGTTACGAGCAGTACTTC CASSGHLAGGYEQYF
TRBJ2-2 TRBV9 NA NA TGTGCCAGCAGCACCACTTATGGATCGGGCACCGGGGAGCTGTTTTTT CASSTTYGSGTGELFF
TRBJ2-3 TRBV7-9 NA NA TGTGCCAGCAGCCGCGGCCCGACAGAGAACACAGATACGCAGTATTTT CASSRGPTENTDTQYF
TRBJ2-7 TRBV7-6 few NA TGTGCCAGCAGCTTGGCCCCCACCCCACCCCGTGACGAGCAGTACTTC CASSLAPTPPRDEQYF
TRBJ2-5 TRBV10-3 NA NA TGTGCCATCAGTGAGCGCGGCGGGAAACAAGAGACCCAGTACTTC CAISERGGKQETQYF
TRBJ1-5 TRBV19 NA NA TGTGCCAGTTCTTTCGGGGGAGCCCTCAATCAGCCCCAGCATTTT CASSFGGALNQPQHF
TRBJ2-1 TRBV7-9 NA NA TGTGCCAGCAGCTTAGGGGCAGGGTACAGATACAATGAGCAGTTCTTC CASSLGAGYRYNEQFF
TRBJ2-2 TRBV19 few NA TGTGCCAGTAGTATCGAGGGGAACACCGGGGAGCTGTTTTTT CASSIEGNTGELFF
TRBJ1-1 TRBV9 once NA TGTGCCAGCAGCGCCGGTGCGGTGGGCACTGAAGCTTTCTTT CASSAGAVGTEAFF
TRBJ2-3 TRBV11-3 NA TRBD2 TGTGCCAGCAGCTTACTAGCGGGGGCAGATACGCAGTATTTT CASSLLAGADTQYF
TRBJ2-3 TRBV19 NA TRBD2 TGTGCCAGTAGTTCCCTGGGACTAGCGGGCACAGATACGCAGTATTTT CASSSLGLAGTDTQYF
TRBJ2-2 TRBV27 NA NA TGTGCCAGCAGTCCCGGGGGAGGGAACACCGGGGAGCTGTTTTTT CASSPGGGNTGELFF
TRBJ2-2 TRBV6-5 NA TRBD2 TGTGCCAGCGGGATCAGCGGGAGGGCAACGGGGGAGCTGTTTTTT CASGISGRATGELFF
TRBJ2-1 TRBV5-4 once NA TGTGCCAGCAGCTTGGAGAGTGAGCAGTTCTTC CASSLESEQFF
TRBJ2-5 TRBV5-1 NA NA TGCGCCAGCAGCTTGGCAAACGGAGAGACCCAGTACTTC CASSLANGETQYF
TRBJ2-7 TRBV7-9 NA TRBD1 TGTGCCAGCAGCCCCCAGGGGGCTGGGGCCTACGAGCAGTACTTC CASSPQGAGAYEQYF
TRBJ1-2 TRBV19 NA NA TGTGCCAGTAGTGTACAGGGTAACTATGGCTACACCTTC CASSVQGNYGYTF
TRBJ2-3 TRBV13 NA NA TGTGCCAGCAGCGGGGGCGGAAGCACAGATACGCAGTATTTT CASSGGGSTDTQYF
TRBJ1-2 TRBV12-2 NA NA TGTGCAAGTCGCTTAGCTCCGGACAGGGGGTTCGGTGGCTACACCTTC CASRLAPDRGFGGYTF
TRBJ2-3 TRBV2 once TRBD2 TGTGCCAGCAGCTTTCTAGCGGGAGTAGAAGATACGCAGTATTTT CASSFLAGVEDTQYF
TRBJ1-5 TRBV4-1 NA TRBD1 TGCGCCAGCAGCCCCACAGGGGATAGCAATCAGCCCCAGCATTTT CASSPTGDSNQPQHF
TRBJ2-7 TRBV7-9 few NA TGTTCCAGCAGCTTCGATAGAACTAAGGACGAGCAGTACTTC CSSSFDRTKDEQYF
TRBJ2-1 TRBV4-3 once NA TGCGCCAGCAGCCAACGAATAGCGAATTCCTACAATGAGCAGTTCTTC CASSQRIANSYNEQFF
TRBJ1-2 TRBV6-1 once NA TGTGCCAGCACTCAAGGAGGGGTCTATGGCTACACCTTC CASTQGGVYGYTF
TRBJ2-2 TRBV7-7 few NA TGTGCCAGCAGTCATCTCGGCGGGGAGCTGTTTTTT CASSHLGGELFF
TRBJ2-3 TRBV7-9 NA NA TGTGCCAGCAGCTTATTTGGAGAGAAGCAGTATTTT CASSLFGEKQYF
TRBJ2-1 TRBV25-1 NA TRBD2 TGTGCCAGCAGTGGGCGGGGGGCCGGGGGTATCGAGCAGTTCTTC CASSGRGAGGIEQFF
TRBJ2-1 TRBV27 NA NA TGTGCCAGCAGTCGCCGGACTGACAATGAGCAGTTCTTC CASSRRTDNEQFF
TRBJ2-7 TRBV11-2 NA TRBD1 TGTGCCAGCAGCTTAGATCCCGAGACAGGGTCATTCTACGAGCAGTACTTC CASSLDPETGSFYEQYF
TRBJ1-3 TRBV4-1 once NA TGCGCCAGCAGCCAATACACAGCGGACACCATATATTTT CASSQYTADTIYF
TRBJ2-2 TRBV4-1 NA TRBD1 TGCGCCAGCAGCCGTGGACAGGGGATGACCGGGGAGCTGTTTTTT CASSRGQGMTGELFF
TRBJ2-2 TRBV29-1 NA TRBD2 TGCAGCGTTGGTCTAGCGGGAGAGGAGCTGTTTTTT CSVGLAGEELFF
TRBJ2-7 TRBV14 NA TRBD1 TGTGCCAGCAGCCCCTTTCTCGGGACAGACTCCTACGAGCAGTACTTC CASSPFLGTDSYEQYF
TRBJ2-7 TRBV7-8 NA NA TGTGCCAGCAGCTTAGGTCAAGCCAACTCCTACGAGCAGTACTTC CASSLGQANSYEQYF
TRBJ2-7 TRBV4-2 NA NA TGTGCCAGCAGCCCTCGGGAGACCTACGAGCAGTACTTC CASSPRETYEQYF
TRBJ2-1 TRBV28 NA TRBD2 TGTGCCAGCAGCACATATCAACCGGGACTAGCCTACCGTGGGGCCAATGAGCAGTTCTTC CASSTYQPGLAYRGANEQFF